This TCR beta chain was found in a study of cytomegalovirus exposure and HLA in healthy donors. This clone was counted once. Its antigen is not known. CDR1 is SGHNT and CDR2 is YYREEE in the germline V gene (reference sequence). This CDR3 region has 13 residues. V was trimmed by 4 bases and J by 4 bases, leaving 11 bases between them. Unrecorded immune exposure was likely among donors, who were nominally healthy when sampled. Study-level findings and limits: A later look showed TCR association rates differing by HLA locus, highest for DRB1 and lowest for HLA-C. In a later analysis, at a false discovery rate of 0.05, over 15,000 TCR beta sequences matched HLA alleles. Most TCR sequences proved rare, with some public TCRs found in many donors.

Primers for the PCR totalled 60 Vbeta and 13 Jbeta. Some clones are missing from TCRdb's copy, which holds only in-frame ones; the method was immunoSEQ multiplex PCR. The sample shows under 250,000 clones, about 72% of them seen only once. The specimen sequenced was PBMCs. V gene TRBV5-4 combines with J gene TRBJ2-5, with D tentatively TRBD1 (5 bases). This TCR was sampled from a male donor in good health and CMV-seronegative. CDR3 nucleotide sequence: TGTGCCAGCAGCCCTCAGGGTCGAGAGACCCAGTACTTC. Translating it yields CASSPQGRETQYF.